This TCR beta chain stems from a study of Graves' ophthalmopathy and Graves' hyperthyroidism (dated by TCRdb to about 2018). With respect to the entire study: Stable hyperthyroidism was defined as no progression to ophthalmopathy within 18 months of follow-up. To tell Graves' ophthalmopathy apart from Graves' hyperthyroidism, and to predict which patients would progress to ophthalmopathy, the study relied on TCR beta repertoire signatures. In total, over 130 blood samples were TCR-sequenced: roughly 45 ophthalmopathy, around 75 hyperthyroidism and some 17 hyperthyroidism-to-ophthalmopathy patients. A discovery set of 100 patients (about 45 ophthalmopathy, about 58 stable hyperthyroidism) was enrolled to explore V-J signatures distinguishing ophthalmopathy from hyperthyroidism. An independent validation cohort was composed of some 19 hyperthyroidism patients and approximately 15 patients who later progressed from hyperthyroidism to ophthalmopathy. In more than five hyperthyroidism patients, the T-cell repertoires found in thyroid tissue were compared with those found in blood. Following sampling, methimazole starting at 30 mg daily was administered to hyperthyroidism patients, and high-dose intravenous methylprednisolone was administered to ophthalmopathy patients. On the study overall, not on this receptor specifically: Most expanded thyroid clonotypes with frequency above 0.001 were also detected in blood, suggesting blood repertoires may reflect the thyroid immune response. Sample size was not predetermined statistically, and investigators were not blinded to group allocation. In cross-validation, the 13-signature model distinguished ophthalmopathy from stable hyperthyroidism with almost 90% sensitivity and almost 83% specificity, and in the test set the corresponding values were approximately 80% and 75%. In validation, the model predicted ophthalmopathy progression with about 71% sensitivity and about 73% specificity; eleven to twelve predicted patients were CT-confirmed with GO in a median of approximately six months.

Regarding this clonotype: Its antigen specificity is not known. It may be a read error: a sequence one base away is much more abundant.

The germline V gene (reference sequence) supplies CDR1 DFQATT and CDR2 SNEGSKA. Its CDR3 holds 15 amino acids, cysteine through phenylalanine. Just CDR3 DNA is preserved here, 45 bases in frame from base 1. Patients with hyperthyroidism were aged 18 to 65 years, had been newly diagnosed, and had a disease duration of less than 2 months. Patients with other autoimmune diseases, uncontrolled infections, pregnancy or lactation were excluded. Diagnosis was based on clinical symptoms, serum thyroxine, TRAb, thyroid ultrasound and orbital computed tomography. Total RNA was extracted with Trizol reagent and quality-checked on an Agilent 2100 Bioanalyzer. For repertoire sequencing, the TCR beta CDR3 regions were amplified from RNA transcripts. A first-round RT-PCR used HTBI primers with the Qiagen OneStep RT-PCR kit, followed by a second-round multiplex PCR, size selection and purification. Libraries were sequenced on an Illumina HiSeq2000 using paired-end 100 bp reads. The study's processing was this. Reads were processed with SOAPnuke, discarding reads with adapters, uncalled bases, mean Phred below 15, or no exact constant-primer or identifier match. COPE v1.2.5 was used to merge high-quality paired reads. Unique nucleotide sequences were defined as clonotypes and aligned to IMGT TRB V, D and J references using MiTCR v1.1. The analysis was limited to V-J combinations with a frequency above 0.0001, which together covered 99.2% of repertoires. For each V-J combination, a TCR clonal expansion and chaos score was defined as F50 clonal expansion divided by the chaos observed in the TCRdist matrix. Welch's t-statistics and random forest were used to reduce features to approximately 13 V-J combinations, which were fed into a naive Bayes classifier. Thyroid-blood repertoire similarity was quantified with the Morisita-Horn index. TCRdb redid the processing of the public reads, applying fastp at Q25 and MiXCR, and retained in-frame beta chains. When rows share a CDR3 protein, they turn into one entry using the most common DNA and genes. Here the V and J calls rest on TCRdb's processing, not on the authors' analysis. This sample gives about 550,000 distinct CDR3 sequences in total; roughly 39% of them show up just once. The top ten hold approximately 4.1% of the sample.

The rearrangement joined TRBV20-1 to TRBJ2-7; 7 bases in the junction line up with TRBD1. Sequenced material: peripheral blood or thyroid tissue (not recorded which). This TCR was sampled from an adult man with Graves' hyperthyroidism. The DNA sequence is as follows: TGCAGTGCTAGAGTGCTGAGACAGGGAGACTACGAGCGGTACTTC. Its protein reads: CSARVLRQGDYERYF.